Each of the 18 T cell receptor beta chains below was sequenced from the same sample in a study of molecular identifiers for immune sequencing clone quantification. TCRdb analysed the PCR reads with MiXCR anew, one entry per CDR3 protein. The top ten clones hold around 0.84% of a sample with around 470,000 distinct CDR3 sequences, 20% to 25% of them seen once. The sequenced sample was naive CD8+ T cells from blood, with Jurkat cell RNA spiked in. As to subset: FACS-sorted CD8+CD4-CCR7+CD45RA+ naive T cells. These TCRs come from a human donor in good health. Some libraries in this study had Jurkat cell RNA spiked in.

This clonotype has at least ten counts. The rearrangement links TRBV14 to TRBJ2-3; D possibly corresponds to TRBD1 (6 bases). The CDR3 loop spans 12 amino acids. Trimming took 5 bases from V and 6 from J, leaving 9 bases between them. Germline CDR1 SGHDN, CDR2 FVKESK. The DNA for the CDR3 is TGTGCCAGCAGCTTGCAGGGGGATACGCAGTATTTT. This gives the protein CASSLQGDTQYF. Full variable domain (missing parts from reference TRBV14 and TRBJ2-3): EAGVTQFPSHSVIEKGQTVTLRCDPISGHDNLYWYRRVMGKEIKFLLHFVKESKQDESGMPNNRFLAERTGGTYSTLKVQPAELEDSGVYFCASSLQGDTQYFGPGTRLTVL.

The gene calls are TRBV30 and TRBJ2-7, with D perhaps assigned TRBD1 or TRBD2 (5 bases each). The CDR3 spans 15 residues. Germline V gene sequence: CDR1 GTSNPN, CDR2 SVGIG (reference sequence). The ends were cut back, 2 bases at V and 2 bases at J, with 16 bases in the middle. The CDR3: CAWSFGTPEPYEQYF. As DNA, the CDR3 is TGTGCCTGGAGTTTTGGGACGCCTGAACCCTACGAGCAGTACTTC.

This clonotype showed up many times. The chain employs TRBV5-4 and TRBJ2-2; 12 bases are shared with TRBD2. This CDR3 has 18 residues. Trimming removed 0 bases from V and 4 bases from J; junction bases left unmatched: 7. Per germline, CDR1 SGHNT and CDR2 YYREEE (reference sequence). The CDR3 coding sequence is TGTGCCAGCAGCTTGGCCCTAGCGGGGGGGCTGGGCACCGGGGAGCTGTTTTTT. It is translated as CASSLALAGGLGTGELFF.

The chain is built from TRBV7-9 and TRBJ2-5; 8 nucleotides line up with TRBD2. The CDR3 is 14 residues long. Trimming cost V 8 bases and J 2 bases; bases outside gene matches: 7. Germline CDR1 is SEHNR and CDR2 is FQNEAQ (reference sequence). The CDR3 DNA sequence: TGTGCCAGCTCCCGGGGGGGCCCTCAAGAGACCCAGTACTTC. Its translation is CASSRGGPQETQYF.

V is TRBV20-1 and J is TRBJ2-7, with 9 bases lining up with TRBD1. The V segment lost 6 bases and the J segment 3 bases; nucleotides outside the gene matches: 9. The CDR3 extends over 14 amino acids. Looked up from germline, CDR1 is DFQATT and CDR2 is SNEGSKA (reference sequence). CDR3 bases: TGCAGTGCCCCGGACAGGGGAATTAACTACGAGCAGTACTTC. This gives the protein CSAPDRGINYEQYF.

This clonotype was seen repeatedly, ten times or more. V and J are TRBV6-5 and TRBJ2-7, with 9 bases lining up with TRBD1. With 6 bases clipped from V and 12 bases from J, the junction kept 9 bases outside the gene matches. The CDR3 has 12 residues. The germline CDR1 and CDR2 sequences are MNHEY and SVGAGI. The CDR3 region is CASSNTGGLRYF. The CDR3 DNA reads TGTGCCAGCAGCAATACAGGGGGCTTGAGGTACTTC.

There are a few counts of this clonotype. V gene TRBV19 combines with J gene TRBJ2-7, with 7 bases aligning to TRBD1. The V gene end was trimmed by 5 bases and the J gene end by 2 bases; junction bases not matched to a gene: 6. Germline values: CDR1 LNHDA, CDR2 SQIVND (reference sequence). The CDR3 contains 14 residues. The CDR3 DNA reads TGTGCCAGTAGTTACCGGGACAGACCCTACGAGCAGTACTTC. Translation: CASSYRDRPYEQYF.

The chain combines TRBV3-1 with TRBJ2-7; 9 bases align to TRBD1. V trimming: 4 bases; J trimming: 4 bases; junction bases outside the gene matches: 8. The CDR3 is 15 amino acids. Germline V gene lookup returns CDR1 LGHDT and CDR2 YNNKEL (reference sequence). CDR3 sequence: CASSPRTGAKYEQYF. The CDR3 DNA reads TGTGCCAGCAGCCCCAGGACAGGGGCAAAGTACGAGCAGTACTTC.

The chain has TRBV10-3 and TRBJ2-7; D perhaps matches TRBD1 (6 bases). The germline V gene has CDR1 ENHRY and CDR2 SYGVKD. The CDR3 loop spans 19 amino acids. V was clipped by 4 bases and J by 1 base, with 26 bases between them. The CDR3 loop reads CAISGSPLWAGERSYEQYF. The CDR3 DNA follows: TGTGCCATCAGTGGATCCCCCCTTTGGGCAGGGGAAAGGTCCTACGAGCAGTACTTC.

The chain carries TRBV28 and TRBJ2-7; the match to TRBD1 covers 9 bases. Trimming at V came to 7 bases and at J to 4 bases, leaving 11 bases not matched to a gene. The CDR3 spans 15 residues. The germline gives CDR1 MDHEN, CDR2 SYDVKM. The DNA for the CDR3 is TGTGCCAGCACCCAAGTCGGGACAGGGCCTTACGAGCAGTACTTC. It is translated as CASTQVGTGPYEQYF. Combining the CDR3 with reference TRBV28 and TRBJ2-7 gives the whole variable domain DVKVTQSSRYLVKRTGEKVFLECVQDMDHENMFWYRQDPGLGLRLIYFSYDVKMKEKGDIPEGYSVSREKKERFSLILESASTNQTSMYLCASTQVGTGPYEQYFGPGTRLTVT.

This clonotype was counted ten times or more. The chain joins TRBV18 to TRBJ1-1; D gene uncertain. In germline, CDR1 is KGHSH, CDR2 LQKENI. The CDR3 has 13 residues. Trimming pared 6 bases from V and 0 bases from J, leaving 8 bases between. The CDR3 sequence is CASSAKMNTEAFF. The CDR3 DNA is TGTGCCAGCTCCGCTAAAATGAACACTGAAGCTTTCTTT.

Ten or more counts support this clonotype. V gene TRBV5-1 combines with J gene TRBJ2-5; 13 bases match TRBD2. Germline V CDR1 and CDR2: SGHRS, YFSETQ. V was clipped by 2 bases and J by 4 bases; unmatched bases: 8. The CDR3 sequence is 17 residues long. The CDR3 DNA is TGCGCCAGCAGCTTCGGCTTTGGACTAGCGGGGGTAGAGACCCAGTACTTC. Protein: CASSFGFGLAGVETQYF.

The chain combines TRBV4-3 with TRBJ1-3; D gene ambiguous. The CDR3 length is 16 residues. Germline V CDR1 and CDR2: LGHNA, YSLEER. Trimming took off 0 bases at V and 0 bases at J, with 9 bases between the two ends. The CDR3 here is CASSQDLQNSGNTIYF. CDR3 coding DNA: TGCGCCAGCAGCCAAGATCTACAAAACTCTGGAAACACCATATATTTT.

The sample holds a few counts of this clonotype. The rearrangement links TRBV4-1 to TRBJ1-1; TRBD1 matches at 11 bases. CDR3 length: 13 residues. Trimming at V came to 10 bases and at J to 4 bases, leaving 5 bases not matched to a gene. Germline CDR1 and CDR2: MGHRA and YSYEKL. In DNA, the CDR3 is TGCGCCACAACCGGGACAGGGGGCACTGAAGCTTTCTTT. This translates into CATTGTGGTEAFF.

This clonotype was recorded at least ten times. The CDR3 loop is CSVGGLGTEAFF. The CDR3 nucleotides read TGCAGCGTTGGAGGGCTGGGGACTGAAGCTTTCTTT. This chain joins TRBV29-1 and TRBJ1-1, with D uncertain. The CDR3 has 12 amino acids. V lost 4 bases and J 5 bases, leaving 11 bases between the germline ends. Germline V gives CDR1 SQVTM, CDR2 ANQGSEA.

This clonotype has just a few counts. The rearrangement joins TRBV13 to TRBJ2-7, with a tentative D call TRBD2 (7 bases). The CDR3 is 15 amino acids. From germline, CDR1 is PRHDT and CDR2 FYEKMQ (reference sequence). Trimming took 5 bases from V and 1 from J, leaving 15 bases between them. The chain's CDR3 is CASSGGGAGSYEQYF. The CDR3 DNA reads TGTGCCAGCAGCGGAGGGGGGGCAGGGTCCTACGAGCAGTACTTC.

This chain uses TRBV30 with TRBJ2-7; D gene uncertain. Deletions cut 1 base from V and 6 bases from J, with 7 bases between. CDR3 length: 11 amino acids. Germline V gene data show CDR1 as GTSNPN and CDR2 as SVGIG (reference sequence). CDR3 DNA: TGTGCCTGGAGTGCGGTCCGCGAGCAGTACTTC. Protein: CAWSAVREQYF. Drawing the rest from reference TRBV30 and TRBJ2-7, the complete variable domain is SQTIHQWPATLVQPVGSPLSLECTVEGTSNPNLYWYRQAAGRGLQLLFYSVGIGQISSEVPQNLSASRPQDRQFILSSKKLLLSDSGFYLCAWSAVREQYFGPGTRLTVT.

This clonotype was seen ten or more times. J is TRBJ2-6 and V is TRBV9; D is unresolved. CDR3 length equals 14 residues. Germline CDR1 and CDR2: SGDLS and YYNGEE. Trimming cost V 4 bases and J 1 base, with 6 bases left between them. CDR3 bases: TGTGCCAGCAGCACGCGATCTGGGGCCAACGTCCTGACTTTC. Residues: CASSTRSGANVLTF.